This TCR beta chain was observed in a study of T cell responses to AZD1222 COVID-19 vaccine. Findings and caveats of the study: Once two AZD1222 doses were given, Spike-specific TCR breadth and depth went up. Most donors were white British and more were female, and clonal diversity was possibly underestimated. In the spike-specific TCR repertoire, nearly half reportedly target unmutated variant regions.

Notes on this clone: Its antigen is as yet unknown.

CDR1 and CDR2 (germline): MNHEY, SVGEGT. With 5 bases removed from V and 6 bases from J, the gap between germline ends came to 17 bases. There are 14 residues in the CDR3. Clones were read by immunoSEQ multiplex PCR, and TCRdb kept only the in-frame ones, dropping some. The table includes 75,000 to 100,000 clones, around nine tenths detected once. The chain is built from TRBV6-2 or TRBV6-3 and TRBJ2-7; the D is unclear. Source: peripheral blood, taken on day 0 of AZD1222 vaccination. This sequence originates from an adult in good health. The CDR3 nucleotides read TGTGCCAGCAGTCCCCAGGTGAAGCTGGGCGAGCAGTACTTC. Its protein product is CASSPQVKLGEQYF.